These 4 T cell receptor beta chains were sequenced from one sample in a study of T cell repertoires in cytomegalovirus infection. MiXCR was run by TCRdb on the reads, yielding one entry per CDR3 protein. Of 250,000 or so distinct CDR3 sequences in the sample, around an eighth are singletons; the top ten hold 1.5% to 2%. Sequencing was performed on PBMCs. Receptor source: a human donor in good health (CMV status not recorded). Some clones in this sample may be carry-over from other donors' samples.

This sequence joins TRBV6-2 or TRBV6-3 and TRBJ1-5; TRBD1 is a possible D gene (6 bases). The V end was cut by 7 bases, the J end by 6 bases, with 16 bases between. CDR1 MNHEY and CDR2 SVGEGT come from the germline V gene. The CDR3 contains 14 residues. The CDR3, as DNA: TGTGCCAGCACCCCGGGGGCCAGGAGTCAGCCCCAGCATTTT. As protein: CASTPGARSQPQHF.

In the case of this clonotype: This may be a read error: a much more frequent sequence differs by one nucleotide. The genes are TRBV12-3 or TRBV12-4 and TRBJ2-1, with a tentative D call TRBD2 (5 bases). The length of the CDR3 is 14 residues. Trimming removed 4 bases from V and 3 bases from J, with 10 bases in between. CDR3 DNA: TGTGCCAGCAGTTCTGGCGGGCTCTACAATGAGCAGTTCTTC. It translates to CASSSGGLYNEQFF.

This clonotype was observed a few times. The chain is built from TRBV19 and TRBJ1-1; TRBD1 agrees at 12 bases. CDR1 is LNHDA, CDR2 SQIVND, per germline (reference sequence). V lost 0 bases and J lost 10; bases outside the gene matches: 6. CDR3 length equals 15 residues. The CDR3 DNA follows: TGTGCCAGTAGTATAGATGGGGGACAGGGGGCAGGAGCTTTCTTT. Protein product: CASSIDGGQGAGAFF.

This clonotype was seen more than once but under ten times. The V and J genes are TRBV14 and TRBJ1-5; the D is unclear. The V gene's germline CDR1 is SGHDN and CDR2 FVKESK. Trimming took 0 bases from V and 6 from J, leaving 15 bases between them. This CDR3 has 16 residues. The CDR3 nucleotides read TGTGCCAGCAGCCAAGATAGAAACGTTTCAGCTCAGCCCCAGCATTTT. Translated: CASSQDRNVSAQPQHF.